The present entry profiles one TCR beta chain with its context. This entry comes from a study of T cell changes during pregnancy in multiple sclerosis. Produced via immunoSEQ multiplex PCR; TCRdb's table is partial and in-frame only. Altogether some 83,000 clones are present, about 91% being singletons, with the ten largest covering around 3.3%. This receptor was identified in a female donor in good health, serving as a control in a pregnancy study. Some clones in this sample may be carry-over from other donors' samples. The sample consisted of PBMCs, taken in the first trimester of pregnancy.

CDR3: CASGWASGSNEQFF. The CDR3 nucleotides are TGTGCTAGTGGTTGGGCTAGCGGGAGCAATGAGCAGTTCTTC. The rearrangement links TRBV12-5 to TRBJ2-1; 10 bases are a match to TRBD2. The V and J ends lost 4 bases and 6 bases, in that order; junction bases with no gene match: 3. The CDR3 is 14 amino acids. Germline V gene data show CDR1 as LGHNT and CDR2 as FRNRAP.